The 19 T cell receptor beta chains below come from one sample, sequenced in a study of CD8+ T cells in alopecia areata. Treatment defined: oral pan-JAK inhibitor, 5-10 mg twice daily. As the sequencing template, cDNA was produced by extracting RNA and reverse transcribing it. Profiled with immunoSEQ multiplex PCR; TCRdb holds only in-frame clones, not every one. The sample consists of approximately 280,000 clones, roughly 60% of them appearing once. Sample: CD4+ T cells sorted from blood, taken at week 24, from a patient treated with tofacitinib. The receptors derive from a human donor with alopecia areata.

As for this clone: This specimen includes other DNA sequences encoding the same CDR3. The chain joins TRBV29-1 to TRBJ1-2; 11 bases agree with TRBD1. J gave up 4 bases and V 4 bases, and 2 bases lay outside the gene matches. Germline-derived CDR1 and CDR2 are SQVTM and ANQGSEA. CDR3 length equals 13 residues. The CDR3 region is CSVGDRGGYGYTF. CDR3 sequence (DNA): TGCAGCGTTGGGGACAGGGGGGGCTATGGCTACACCTTC.

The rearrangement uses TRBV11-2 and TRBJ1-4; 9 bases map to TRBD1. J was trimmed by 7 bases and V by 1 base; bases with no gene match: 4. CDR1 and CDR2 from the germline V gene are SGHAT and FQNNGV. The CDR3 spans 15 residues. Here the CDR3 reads CASSLAGQGFEKLFF. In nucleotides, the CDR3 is TGTGCCAGCAGCTTAGCTGGACAGGGGTTTGAAAAACTGTTTTTT.

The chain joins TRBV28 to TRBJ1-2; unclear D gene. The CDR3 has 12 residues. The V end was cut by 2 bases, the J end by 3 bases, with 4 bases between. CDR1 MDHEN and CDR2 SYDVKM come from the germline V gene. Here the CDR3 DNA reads TGTGCCAGCAGTTTAAGTCACTATGGCTACACCTTC. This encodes CASSLSHYGYTF.

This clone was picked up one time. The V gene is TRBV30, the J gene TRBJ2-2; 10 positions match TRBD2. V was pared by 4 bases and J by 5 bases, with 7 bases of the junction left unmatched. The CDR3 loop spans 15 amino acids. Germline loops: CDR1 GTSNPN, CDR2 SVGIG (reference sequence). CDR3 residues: CAWKLGSGGTGELFF. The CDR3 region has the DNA TGTGCCTGGAAGCTGGGTAGCGGGGGGACCGGGGAGCTGTTTTTT.

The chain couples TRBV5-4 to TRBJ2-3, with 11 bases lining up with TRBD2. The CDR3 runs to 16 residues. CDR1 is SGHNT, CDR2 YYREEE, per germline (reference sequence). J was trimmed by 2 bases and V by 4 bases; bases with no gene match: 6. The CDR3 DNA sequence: TGTGCCAGCAGCGACGGGACTAGCGGCCTCACAGATACGCAGTATTTT. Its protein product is CASSDGTSGLTDTQYF.

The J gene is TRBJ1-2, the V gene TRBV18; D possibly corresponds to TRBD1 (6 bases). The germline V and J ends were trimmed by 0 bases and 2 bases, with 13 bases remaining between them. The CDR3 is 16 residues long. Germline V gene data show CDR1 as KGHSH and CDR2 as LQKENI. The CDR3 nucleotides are TGTGCCAGCTCACCACCCGGGCAGGGGACGAACTATGGCTACACCTTC. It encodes CASSPPGQGTNYGYTF.

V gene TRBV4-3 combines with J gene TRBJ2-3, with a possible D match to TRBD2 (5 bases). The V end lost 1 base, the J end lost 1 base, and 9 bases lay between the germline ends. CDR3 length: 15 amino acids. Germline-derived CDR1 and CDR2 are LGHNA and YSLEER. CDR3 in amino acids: CASSQGPGGTDTQYF. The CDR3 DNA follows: TGCGCCAGCAGCCAAGGGCCCGGGGGCACAGATACGCAGTATTTT.

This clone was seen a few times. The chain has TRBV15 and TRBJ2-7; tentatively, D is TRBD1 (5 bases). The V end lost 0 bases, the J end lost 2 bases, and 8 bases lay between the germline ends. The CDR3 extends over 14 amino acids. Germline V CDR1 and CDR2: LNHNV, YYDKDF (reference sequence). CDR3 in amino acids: CATSREQGTYEQYF. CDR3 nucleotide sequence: TGTGCCACCAGCAGAGAGCAGGGTACCTACGAGCAGTACTTC.

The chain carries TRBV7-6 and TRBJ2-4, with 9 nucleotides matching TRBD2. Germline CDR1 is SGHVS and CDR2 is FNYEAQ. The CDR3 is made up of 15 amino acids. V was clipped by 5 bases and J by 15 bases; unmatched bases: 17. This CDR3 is CASSPSGADDKGGYF. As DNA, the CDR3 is TGTGCCAGCAGCCCTAGCGGGGCGGACGACAAAGGGGGGTACTTC.

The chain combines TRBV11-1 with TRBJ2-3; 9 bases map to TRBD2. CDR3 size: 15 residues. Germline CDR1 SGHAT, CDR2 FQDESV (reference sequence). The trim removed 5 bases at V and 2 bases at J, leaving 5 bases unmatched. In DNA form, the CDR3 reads TGTGCCAGCAGCCCCCGACTAGCGGACACAGATACGCAGTATTTT. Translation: CASSPRLADTDTQYF.

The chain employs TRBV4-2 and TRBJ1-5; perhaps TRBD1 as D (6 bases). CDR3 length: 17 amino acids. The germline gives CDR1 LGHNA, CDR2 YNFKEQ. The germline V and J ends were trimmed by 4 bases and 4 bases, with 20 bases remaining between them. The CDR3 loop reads CASSRLRGTQKNQPQHF. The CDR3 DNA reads TGTGCCAGCAGCCGCCTTAGGGGGACACAGAAGAATCAGCCCCAGCATTTT.

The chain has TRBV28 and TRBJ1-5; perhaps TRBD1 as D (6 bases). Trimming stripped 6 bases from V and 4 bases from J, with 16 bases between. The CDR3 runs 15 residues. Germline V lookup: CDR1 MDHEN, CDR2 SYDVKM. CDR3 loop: CASSLTGTGNQPQHF. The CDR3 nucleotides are TGTGCCAGCAGCCTCACCGGTACAGGGAATCAGCCCCAGCATTTT.

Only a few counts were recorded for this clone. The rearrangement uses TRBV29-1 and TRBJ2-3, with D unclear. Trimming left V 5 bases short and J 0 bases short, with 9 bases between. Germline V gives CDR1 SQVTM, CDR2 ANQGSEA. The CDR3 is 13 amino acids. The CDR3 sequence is CSVRVGSTDTQYF. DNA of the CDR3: TGCAGCGTTCGGGTCGGAAGCACAGATACGCAGTATTTT.

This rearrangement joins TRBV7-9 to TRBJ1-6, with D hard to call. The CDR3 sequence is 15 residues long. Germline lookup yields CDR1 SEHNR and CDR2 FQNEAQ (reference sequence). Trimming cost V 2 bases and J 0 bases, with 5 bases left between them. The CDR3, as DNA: TGTGCCAGCAGCTTAAAGGGCTCCTATAATTCACCCCTCCACTTT. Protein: CASSLKGSYNSPLHF.

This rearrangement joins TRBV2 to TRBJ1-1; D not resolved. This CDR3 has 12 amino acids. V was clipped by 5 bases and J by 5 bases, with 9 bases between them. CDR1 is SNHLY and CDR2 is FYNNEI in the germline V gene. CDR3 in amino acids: CASSQQETEAFF. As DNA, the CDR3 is TGTGCCAGCAGTCAACAAGAAACTGAAGCTTTCTTT.

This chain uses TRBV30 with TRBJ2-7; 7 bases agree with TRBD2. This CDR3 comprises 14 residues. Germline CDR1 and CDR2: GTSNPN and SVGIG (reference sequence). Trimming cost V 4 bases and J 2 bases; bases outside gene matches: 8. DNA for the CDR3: TGTGCCTGGAATCGGGGAGGGGAGACCTACGAGCAGTACTTC. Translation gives CAWNRGGETYEQYF.

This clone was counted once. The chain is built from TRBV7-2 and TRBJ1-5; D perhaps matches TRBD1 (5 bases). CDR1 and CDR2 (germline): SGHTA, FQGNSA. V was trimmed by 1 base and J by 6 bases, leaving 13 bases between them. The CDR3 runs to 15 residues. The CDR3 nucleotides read TGTGCCAGCAGCTTAGTCTGGCAGGGTGGTCAGCCCCAGCATTTT. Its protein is CASSLVWQGGQPQHF. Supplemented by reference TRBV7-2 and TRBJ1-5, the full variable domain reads GAGVSQSPSNKVTEKGKDVELRCDPISGHTALYWYRQSLGQGLEFLIYFQGNSAPDKSGLPSDRFSAERTGGSVSTLTIQRTQQEDSAVYLCASSLVWQGGQPQHFGDGTRLSIL.

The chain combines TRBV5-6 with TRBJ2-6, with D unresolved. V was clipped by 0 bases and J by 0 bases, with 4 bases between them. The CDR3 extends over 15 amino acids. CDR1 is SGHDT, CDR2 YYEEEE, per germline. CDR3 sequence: CASSLDSSGANVLTF. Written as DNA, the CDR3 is TGTGCCAGCAGCTTGGACTCCTCTGGGGCCAACGTCCTGACTTTC.

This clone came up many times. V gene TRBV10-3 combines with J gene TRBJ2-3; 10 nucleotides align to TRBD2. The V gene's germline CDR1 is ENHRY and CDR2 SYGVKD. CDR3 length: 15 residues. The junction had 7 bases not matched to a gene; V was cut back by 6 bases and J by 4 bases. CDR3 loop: CAISVAGGSADTQYF. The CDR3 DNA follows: TGTGCCATCAGCGTAGCGGGGGGCTCCGCAGATACGCAGTATTTT.